This T cell receptor (beta chain) was retrieved from a study of OX40 agonist ivuxolimab in advanced cancers. General observations from the study: Low clonal expansion, among the lowest seen, marked partial responders at 0.1-3.0 mg/kg. Relative to CD4+, CD8+ T cells held more expanded clones on average.

The repertoire was sequenced with immunoSEQ multiplex PCR; TCRdb's copy has only in-frame clones and lacks some. The sample includes fewer than 15,000 clones, roughly four fifths seen only once; the top ten take roughly 47%. Notes on this clone: The antigen remains unidentified.

Patients with autoimmune history or systemic immunosuppression were excluded. The germline V gene encodes CDR1 MGHRA and CDR2 YSYEKL. Deletions cut 1 base from V and 0 bases from J, with 6 bases between. This CDR3 is 14 amino acids long. This material consisted of CD4+ or CD8+ T cells sorted from blood, taken in a trial of the OX40 agonist ivuxolimab. The TCR was taken from an adult with an advanced solid tumor such as melanoma, head and neck, liver or kidney cancer. The chain is built from TRBV4-1 and TRBJ1-2; no reliable D call. CDR3 residues: CASSQGTANYGYTF. CDR3 nucleotides: TGCGCCAGCAGCCAAGGGACCGCTAACTATGGCTACACCTTC.